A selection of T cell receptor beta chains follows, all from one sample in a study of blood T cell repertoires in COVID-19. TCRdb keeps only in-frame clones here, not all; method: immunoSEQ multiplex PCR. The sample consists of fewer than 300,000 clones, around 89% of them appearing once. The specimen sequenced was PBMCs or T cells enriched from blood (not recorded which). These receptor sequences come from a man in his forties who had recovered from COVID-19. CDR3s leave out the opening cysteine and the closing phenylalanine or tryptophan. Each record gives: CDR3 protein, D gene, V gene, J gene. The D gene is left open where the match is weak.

ASSDRGGETQY,.,TRBV10-2,TRBJ2-5
ASSLAELSQF,.,TRBV5-5,TRBJ2-1
ASGSVNRGRHNEQF,TRBD1,TRBV12-5,TRBJ2-1
ASSRERGAGTQY,TRBD2,TRBV7-2,TRBJ2-5
ASISLGFGTDTQY,.,TRBV27,TRBJ2-3
ASSLGGAGANVLT,.,TRBV5-1,TRBJ2-6
ASSISQQGGGSPLH,TRBD1,TRBV19,TRBJ1-6
SAITQGPSSYEQY,.,TRBV29-1,TRBJ2-7
ASTFIRGSGNNEQF,.,TRBV7-2,TRBJ2-1
ASSRLTVAGGGTGELF,TRBD2,TRBV14,TRBJ2-2
ASSEDRPSNQPQH,.,TRBV2,TRBJ1-5
ASSILAGGPSQETQY,TRBD2,TRBV25-1,TRBJ2-5
ASSFPPGQGADEQY,TRBD1,TRBV5-1,TRBJ2-7
ASSDRGLGTEAF,.,TRBV2,TRBJ1-1
ASSRKGGVEGYT,.,TRBV14,TRBJ1-2
ASSQPLAGDTQY,TRBD2,TRBV4-2,TRBJ2-3
ASSTADSLGGYT,.,TRBV28,TRBJ1-2
ASSPPASLLYEQY,.,TRBV18,TRBJ2-7
ATSNPGEIRTDTQY,.,TRBV15,TRBJ2-3
ASSLSAGVNTEAF,.,TRBV11-2,TRBJ1-1
ASSIPGGTGANQPQH,TRBD1,TRBV19,TRBJ1-5
ASSPSGRGLRGEQF,TRBD2,TRBV7-3,TRBJ2-1
ASSLVRGAPNTEAF,.,TRBV7-6,TRBJ1-1
ASSFSRLNTEAF,.,TRBV5-1,TRBJ1-1
ASSEAVPLAGGPHEQF,TRBD2,TRBV6-1,TRBJ2-1
SVDGWQGGDTQY,.,TRBV29-1,TRBJ2-3
ASSQEWAGGSFGYT,TRBD1,TRBV3-1/TRBV3-2,TRBJ1-2
ASSLEDRVKESSPLH,TRBD1,TRBV11-3,TRBJ1-6
ASSTLRDRGDEQF,TRBD1,TRBV19,TRBJ2-1
ASSQDLMGLSGLENEQF,.,TRBV4-3,TRBJ2-1
ASSFITSGGYEQY,TRBD2,TRBV7-9,TRBJ2-7